This paragraph covers one TCR beta chain sequence. The antigen is undetermined. Germline CDR1 is LGHDT and CDR2 is YNNKEL (reference sequence). This CDR3 contains 14 residues. Trimming cost V 4 bases and J 4 bases, with 11 bases left between them. TCRdb recomputed calls from the 5' RACE reads with MiXCR, one row per CDR3 protein. This table has 240,000 or so distinct CDR3 sequences, roughly 9.4% appearing once. The data stem from a study of T-cell memory formation after mild COVID-19. Whole-study context: TCR clusters were largely donor specific. Study outcomes and limitations: Day 15 to 85 contracting clones showed balanced CD4/CD8; later expanders leaned CD4+. Second-wave clones peaking on day 37 lacked confirmed SARS-CoV-2 specificity. The study detected some responding clones in pre-infection memory, suggesting cross-reactive memory joined.

The chain employs TRBV3-1 and TRBJ2-1; D unresolved. The specimen was PBMCs or a T cell subset sorted from them (not recorded which). This receptor was taken from a man between 18 and 29 years old who had mild COVID-19 (a few samples of this study predate the infection). Cell type and time point are not known. The CDR3 DNA follows: TGTGCCAGCAGCCTCTCTAGGGCTTACAATGAGCAGTTCTTC. The encoded protein is CASSLSRAYNEQFF.